This passage covers 14 T cell receptor beta chains from one sample sequenced in a study of a mutant IDH1 vaccine in newly diagnosed glioma. Time point given: week 35, safety follow-up. Each dose of the vaccine consisted of 300 ug of mutant IDH1 20-mer peptide, with topical imiquimod. TCRdb's table, derived via immunoSEQ multiplex PCR, lists solely in-frame clones and lacks some. The repertoire includes more than 55,000 clones, around four fifths of them detected once, and about 4.1% sits in the top ten. These receptors have no known antigen. The material sequenced was PBMCs, taken from a glioma patient whose treatment included an IDH1 peptide vaccine. Source of these receptors: a man aged 30-40 years with glioma.

This clone is a singleton in its sample. The chain employs TRBV10-3 and TRBJ2-7; 7 bases fit TRBD1. The CDR3 contains 12 residues. After removal of 11 bases from V and 2 bases from J, the junction contained 6 bases not matched to a gene. Germline loops: CDR1 ENHRY, CDR2 SYGVKD. CDR3 DNA: TGTGCCTCTACCGGGACAGCCTACGAGCAGTACTTC. Protein product: CASTGTAYEQYF.

V is TRBV5-1 and J is TRBJ2-3; the match to TRBD2 covers 10 bases. CDR1 SGHRS and CDR2 YFSETQ come from the germline V gene. Losses at the gene ends were 4 bases for V and 5 bases for J; bases not matched to a gene: 10. The CDR3 has 16 amino acids. The CDR3 is CASSLGLAASLDTQYF. CDR3 nucleotide sequence: TGCGCCAGCAGCCTCGGACTAGCGGCGTCTCTAGATACGCAGTATTTT.

This clone showed up just a few times. For the CDR3, the DNA is TGTGCCAGCAGCTTAGTTGGCGTGACAGGAAAGGGTCAAAACATTCAGTACTTC. Translating gives CASSLVGVTGKGQNIQYF. The chain is built from TRBV7-2 and TRBJ2-4, with D perhaps matching TRBD1 (6 bases). There are 18 residues in the CDR3. CDR1 is SGHTA, CDR2 FQGNSA, per germline. Trimming removed 1 base from V and 5 bases from J, with 21 bases in between. Full variable domain (outside the CDR3, taken from reference TRBV7-2 and TRBJ2-4): GAGVSQSPSNKVTEKGKDVELRCDPISGHTALYWYRQSLGQGLEFLIYFQGNSAPDKSGLPSDRFSAERTGGSVSTLTIQRTQQEDSAVYLCASSLVGVTGKGQNIQYFGAGTRLSVL.

CDR3 residues: CASSVSPQQETQYF. CDR3 coding DNA: TGCGCCAGCAGTGTATCCCCACAACAAGAGACCCAGTACTTC. V usage is TRBV10-2 and J usage is TRBJ2-5, with D unclear. The CDR3 is 14 residues long. V lost 4 bases and J 2 bases, leaving 11 bases between the germline ends. Germline V gene sequence: CDR1 WSHSY, CDR2 SAAADI.

V and J are TRBV6-1 and TRBJ1-6; D is uncertain. Trimming took off 2 bases at V and 14 bases at J, with 7 bases between the two ends. CDR1 and CDR2 (germline): MNHNS, SASEGT. The length of the CDR3 is 11 residues. The CDR3 region has the DNA TGTGCCAGCAGTGAACTCTTCACCCTCCACTTT. This codes for CASSELFTLHF.

The rearrangement joins TRBV6-4 to TRBJ2-3; no clear D. Germline-derived CDR1 and CDR2 are MRHNA and SNTAGT. Trimming pared 0 bases from V and 4 bases from J, leaving 8 bases between. This CDR3 region has 14 residues. The CDR3 nucleotides read TGTGCCAGCAGTGACTCGGGCTGGGCAGATACGCAGTATTTT. Its protein product is CASSDSGWADTQYF.

This clone was observed once. The V gene is TRBV27, the J gene TRBJ2-5; 7 bases match TRBD1. Per germline, CDR1 MNHEY and CDR2 SMNVEV (reference sequence). This CDR3 has 13 amino acids. J lost 5 bases, V lost 5 bases, and 5 bases had no gene match. For the CDR3, the DNA is TGTGCCAGCAGTACACAGGGGTGGGAGACCCAGTACTTC. This codes for CASSTQGWETQYF.

This clone was seen once. J is TRBJ2-5 and V is TRBV7-9, with 14 bases lining up with TRBD2. The end of the DNA aligns better with TRBJ2-7, so the J call may be wrong. The germline V gene encodes CDR1 SEHNR and CDR2 FQNEAQ (reference sequence). This CDR3 is built from 18 residues. This CDR3 reads CASSLAGTSGGLSYEQYF. The CDR3 nucleotides are TGTGCCAGCAGCTTAGCGGGGACTAGCGGGGGTCTCTCCTACGAGCAGTACTTC.

The CDR3 DNA reads TGTGCCAGCAGCCTCGGACTAGCGGGGGGCCAAGAGACCCAGTACTTC. Translation gives CASSLGLAGGQETQYF. The chain employs TRBV11-3 and TRBJ2-5, with 14 bases aligning to TRBD2. The CDR3 length is 16 residues. The germline V gene encodes CDR1 SGHNT and CDR2 YENEEA. Trimming at V came to 5 bases and at J to 1 base, leaving 3 bases not matched to a gene.

This clone has only a few counts. The rearrangement links TRBV6-1 to TRBJ1-1; TRBD1 is a possible D gene (5 bases). This CDR3 has 13 amino acids. From germline, CDR1 is MNHNS and CDR2 SASEGT. Trimming shortened V by 7 bases and J by 0 bases, and 9 bases separated the two germline ends. CDR3 protein: CASNPTVNTEAFF. The CDR3 region has the DNA TGTGCCAGCAACCCGACAGTGAACACTGAAGCTTTCTTT.

The chain employs TRBV6-4 and TRBJ2-3, with 11 bases that match TRBD2. V lost 2 bases, J lost 3 bases, and 4 bases stayed unmatched. CDR3 size: 16 residues. The V gene's germline CDR1 is MRHNA and CDR2 SNTAGT. CDR3 sequence reads: CASSDVASGGTDTQYF. The CDR3 DNA reads TGTGCCAGCAGTGACGTCGCTAGCGGGGGGACAGATACGCAGTATTTT.

The chain recombines TRBV11-3 with TRBJ1-1; D is undetermined. Between the trimmed V and J ends, which lost 5 bases and 7 bases, there was a span of 11 bases. The germline gives CDR1 SGHNT, CDR2 YENEEA. The CDR3 has 12 residues. CDR3: CASSRRGDEAFF. In nucleotides, the CDR3 is TGTGCCAGCAGCCGCAGAGGAGATGAAGCTTTCTTT.

The chain couples TRBV6-1 to TRBJ2-7, with D perhaps TRBD1 or TRBD2 (5 bases each). Germline V gives CDR1 MNHNS, CDR2 SASEGT. Deletions cut 4 bases from V and 7 bases from J, with 20 bases between. The CDR3 covers 15 residues. This CDR3 is CASSASGQGVREQYF. The DNA for the CDR3 is TGTGCCAGCAGTGCGTCGGGGCAGGGAGTTCGTGAGCAGTACTTC.

V gene TRBV28 combines with J gene TRBJ2-6, with TRBD1 matching 7 bases. The CDR3 has 16 amino acids. Germline CDR1 is MDHEN and CDR2 is SYDVKM. The V gene end was trimmed by 3 bases and the J gene end by 0 bases; junction bases not matched to a gene: 2. The DNA of the CDR3 is TGTGCCAGCAGTTTTGGGACAGTCTCTGGGGCCAACGTCCTGACTTTC. Translated, it gives CASSFGTVSGANVLTF.